This T cell receptor beta chain was identified during a study of blood T cell repertoires in COVID-19. Whole-study context: Acute and convalescent COVID-19 specimens originated in the United States, Italy and Spain.

Participant-given clinical history determined each cohort assignment. CDR1 and CDR2 from the germline V gene are MNHEY and SVGAGI. The CDR3 is made up of 11 amino acids. With 4 bases removed from V and 12 bases from J, the gap between germline ends came to 10 bases. Clones were sequenced by immunoSEQ multiplex PCR, and TCRdb holds only the in-frame ones, with some missing. The sample lists about 280,000 clones; almost 90% were seen once. V and J are TRBV6-5 and TRBJ2-1; a weak D match, TRBD2 (5 bases). This receptor was taken from a woman under 30 with acute COVID-19. The sample taken for sequencing was PBMCs or T cells enriched from blood (not recorded which). This CDR3 reads CASSWERRQFF. CDR3 DNA: TGTGCCAGCAGTTGGGAGCGGCGGCAGTTCTTC.